This T cell receptor (beta chain) is drawn from a study of T cells in women clearing cervical HPV infection (dated by TCRdb to 2016 to 2019). About the study as a whole: Cases were approximately 25 women with histologically confirmed HPV16-related CIN3 or worse, including a couple of invasive cancers. For cases, a median interval of 149 days, with an interquartile range of 90 to 200 days, was observed between lesion detection and blood sampling. Cases and controls were matched on age within five years and on year of sample collection. Cases had a median age of roughly 30 years compared with just over 37 for controls, and baseline characteristics showed no significant differences between the groups. In the parent cohort, 9,500 to 13,000 women aged 18 or older were enrolled in Guanacaste, Costa Rica, during 1993 to 1994 and then followed for around seven years. Five blinded duplicates per group were added as quality controls, giving roughly 60 samples: around 50 participants and some ten replicates. Controls were more than 20 women whose single incident HPV16 infection cleared within 12 months without precancer or cancer developing. Nested within Costa Rica's Guanacaste HPV Natural History Study, an exploratory proof-of-principle case-control study compared TCR repertoires across cervical HPV16 outcomes. Blood from cases was collected at the visit where the lesion was first found, while blood from controls was collected once the infection could no longer be detected. Since HLA typing was available for only a few women, HLA type could not be ruled out as a confounder.

Study-wide conclusions, independent of this receptor: Because the number of T cells per sample was unknown, the richness differences could reflect varying T-cell content rather than repertoire biology. Whether associations preceded infection or resulted from infection could not be shown with the cross-sectional design, and effector/memory subsets and HPV-specific T cells were not isolated. CIN3+ cases had significantly higher TCR repertoire richness than controls across sequencing depths, but evenness did not differ between the groups. By combining richness with V gene abundances, random forest classifiers separated cases from controls with an estimated AUC of 0.83. Cases had lower TRBV6-7 relative abundance than controls (0.11% versus 0.16%; Bonferroni P = 0.0008).

The immunoSEQ assay used multiplex PCR to amplify TCR beta CDR3 regions from an average of approximately 1,200 ng of genomic DNA per sample. Primer bias was corrected in the assay by using a complete synthetic TCR repertoire to establish an amplification baseline. The amplicons were sequenced using the Illumina platform. As for how the authors treated the data: Sequences were error-corrected by clustering with frequency ratios and a modified nearest-neighbor algorithm, then analyzed in the immunoSEQ Analyzer with IMGT gene definitions. TCR richness and evenness were averaged over 20 rarefaction repeats at each rarefaction depth, excluding samples with fewer sequences than the depth. Wilcoxon rank sum tests with FDR correction were used to compare V, D and J gene relative abundances between the groups. For the blinded duplicates, the intraclass correlation was about 96% for TCR richness and averaged 76.4% across about 66 gene segments. TCRdb took over this immuneACCESS table, retaining in-frame rearrangements with V and J assigned. Such tables are incomplete; in checked studies, under half of the missing clones stem from an unresolved V gene, and the remainder is unexplained. V, J and clone size derive from that table, while D and trimming were established from the DNA sequence. The sample's table covers 39,000 or so clones. The ten largest clones represent 6% to 6.5% of the sample.

Sequences GTSNPN (CDR1) and SVGIG (CDR2) are obtained from the germline V gene (reference sequence). The CDR3 goes from the cysteine to the phenylalanine over 13 residues. Shown are 30 bases from within the CDR3, in frame from base 1. As regards this clone: The specificity of this receptor is unknown. The read stops 3 residues short of the end of the CDR3; the missing end is completed from the germline J gene.

Every participant had a single incident cervical HPV16 infection, and prevalent HPV16 infections were excluded. Cervical HPV DNA was detected by MY09/MY11 PCR and genotyped by dot-blot hybridization. Fifteen mL of heparinized blood were centrifuged, and the buffy coat was split into aliquots, frozen at -30 degrees C, and then kept at -80 degrees C. Genomic DNA was extracted from buffy coat specimens using QIAGEN kits. The sample consisted of blood buffy coat. This chain is built from TRBV30 and TRBJ2-3, with TRBD2 as a weak D call on 7 bases. This sequence was found in a woman between 18 and 70 years old with a cervical HPV16 infection that either progressed to CIN3+ or cleared (not recorded which). The CDR3 here reads CAWESGGHETQYF. CDR3 bases read: TGTGCCTGGGAATCCGGGGGGCATGAGACG.